Below are 10 T cell receptor beta chains sequenced from a single sample in a study of T cell clonality in common variable immunodeficiency. Overall study findings and caveats: In common variable immunodeficiency, TCR beta chains reportedly carried fewer deletions and N-nucleotide insertions.

What these receptors recognize is not known. Sequenced by immunoSEQ multiplex PCR; TCRdb stores in-frame clones only, minus some. The sample counts about 32,000 clones, none seen once; the ten largest own roughly 5.6%. The sequenced material came from peripheral blood mononuclear cells. The receptors were gathered from a human donor with common variable immunodeficiency.

This clone was counted a few times. Read coverage stops 3 residues before the CDR3 terminus; the germline J gene supplies the remainder. This chain joins TRBV5-1 and TRBJ1-1, with TRBD1 matching 7 bases. The CDR3 extends over 14 amino acids. Per germline, CDR1 SGHRS and CDR2 YFSETQ. The CDR3 bases that were read are TGCGCCAGCAGCGGAACGACAGGGTCGACGGGG. Amino acids: CASSGTTGSTG. The entire CDR3 protein is CASSGTTGSTGAFF.

The sample holds a few counts of this clone. The read ends 3 residues shy of where the CDR3 ends; the end is completed using the germline J gene. The chain employs TRBV18 and TRBJ2-2, with TRBD1 matching 8 bases. The CDR3 is made up of 17 amino acids. V shed 3 bases and J 4 bases; nucleotides not matched to a gene: 10. Germline CDR1 and CDR2: KGHSH and LQKENI. The CDR3 spells CASSPPPQGASTGELFF. CDR3 bases read: TGTGCCAGCTCACCCCCCCCGCAGGGGGCGAGCACCGGGGAG.

As for this clone: The CDR3 end falls 3 residues outside the read, so it is completed with the germline J gene. This chain joins TRBV19 and TRBJ2-2, with D tentatively TRBD2 (7 bases). Germline CDR1 and CDR2: LNHDA and SQIVND (reference sequence). The CDR3 spans 15 residues. Trimming shortened V by 5 bases and J by 4 bases, and 14 bases separated the two germline ends. Partial CDR3 DNA: TGTGCCAGTAGTCCCAGGGGAGGGAGCACCGGGGAG. Its translation: CASSPRGGSTGE. The full-length CDR3 reads as CASSPRGGSTGELFF.

At least ten counts were recorded for this clone. The read ends 3 residues shy of where the CDR3 ends; the end is completed using the germline J gene. V is TRBV18 and J is TRBJ2-7, with 8 bases identical to TRBD2. Trimming removed 3 bases from V and 3 bases from J; junction bases left unmatched: 1. Germline lookup yields CDR1 KGHSH and CDR2 LQKENI. This CDR3 spans 13 amino acids. Partial CDR3 DNA: TGTGCCAGCTCACCTAGCGGGAACTACGAG. Protein: CASSPSGNYE. The whole CDR3 is CASSPSGNYEQYF.

In regard to this clone: The DNA ends 3 residues before the CDR3 does, and the rest of the CDR3 is filled in from the germline J gene. J is TRBJ2-1 and V is TRBV19; D is perhaps TRBD2 (7 bases). The CDR3 has 13 amino acids. V was clipped by 7 bases and J by 5 bases, with 12 bases between them. CDR1 and CDR2 from the germline V gene are LNHDA and SQIVND (reference sequence). The CDR3: CASKGGSNNEQFF. The part of the CDR3 DNA that was read is TGTGCCAGTAAGGGGGGGAGTAACAATGAG. Drawing the rest from reference TRBV19 and TRBJ2-1, the complete variable domain is DGGITQSPKYLFRKEGQNVTLSCEQNLNHDAMYWYRQDPGQGLRLIYYSQIVNDFQKGDIAEGYSVSREKKESFPLTVTSAQKNPTAFYLCASKGGSNNEQFFGPGTRLTVL.

As to this clone: The CDR3 goes on 3 residues after the read ends, and that part is filled in from the germline J gene. The gene calls are TRBV19 and TRBJ2-1; TRBD1 aligns across 7 bases. The CDR3 extends over 14 amino acids. V shed 4 bases and J 1 base; nucleotides not matched to a gene: 1. Germline V gene sequence: CDR1 LNHDA, CDR2 SQIVND (reference sequence). The DNA read from the CDR3 is TGTGCCAGTAGTAAGGGACAGTCCTACAATGAG. Translating gives CASSKGQSYNE. The full CDR3 protein is CASSKGQSYNEQFF.

This clone was seen repeatedly, ten times or more. With the read ending 3 residues before the CDR3 end, the germline J gene is used to fill in that end. This sequence joins TRBV6-2 or TRBV6-3 and TRBJ2-1; a weak D match, TRBD1 (5 bases). There are 17 residues in the CDR3. The V gene's germline CDR1 is MNHEY and CDR2 SVGEGT. The V and J ends lost 2 bases and 3 bases respectively, with 17 bases between them. The CDR3 reads CASSYLGQGKLYNEQFF. The CDR3 bases that were read are TGTGCCAGCAGTTACCTAGGACAAGGAAAACTCTACAATGAG.

This clone was seen ten or more times. The read gets to within 3 residues of the CDR3 end, and the germline J gene fills in the rest. The chain uses TRBV7-8 and TRBJ2-3; 12 positions agree with TRBD2. J was trimmed by 1 base and V by 5 bases; bases with no gene match: 4. Germline CDR1 reads SGHVS; CDR2 reads FQNEAQ. This CDR3 spans 16 amino acids. CDR3 amino acids: CASSLRLAGGTDTQYF. The sequenced CDR3 bases are TGTGCCAGCAGCCTAAGACTAGCGGGGGGCACAGATACG.

In regard to this clone: The sequenced fragment ends 3 residues before the CDR3 boundary, so the rest is inferred from the germline J gene. The V call is TRBV2, the J call TRBJ1-5; no reliable D call. Germline lookup yields CDR1 SNHLY and CDR2 FYNNEI. The V gene lost 0 bases and the J gene lost 2 bases, with 14 bases spanning the gap. The CDR3 is 17 amino acids. Incomplete CDR3 DNA: TGTGCCAGCAGTGAAGCGTTCGCGGGATCGGGCAATCAGCCC. It yields the protein CASSEAFAGSGNQP. The CDR3 reads in full as CASSEAFAGSGNQPQHF.

On this clone itself: The read is 3 residues too short to cover the CDR3 end, so that end is filled in from the germline J gene. The rearrangement uses TRBV30 and TRBJ2-5; D is possibly TRBD1 (5 bases). Germline V gene sequence: CDR1 GTSNPN, CDR2 SVGIG (reference sequence). The CDR3 spans 13 residues. The V end was cut by 5 bases, the J end by 7 bases, with 17 bases between. The CDR3 spells CAWDRTLEGTQYF. CDR3 DNA (partial): TGTGCCTGGGATCGGACACTCGAAGGGACC.